The sequence of this T cell receptor beta chain was determined in a study of T cell clonality in common variable immunodeficiency. Study-level results: Compared with healthy controls, CVID subjects showed increased TCRbeta clonality, mostly in about a third. Fewer deletions and N-nucleotide insertions were reportedly seen in common variable immunodeficiency TCR beta sequences. Fewer TCRbeta clones were shared among CVID subjects than controls.

Patients and controls were mostly of Caucasian heritage. No CVID subject was ill or on immunomodulatory drugs when sampled. With V trimmed by 6 bases and J by 2 bases, 7 bases remained unmatched. CDR1 and CDR2 from the germline V gene are DFQATT and SNEGSKA (reference sequence). CDR3 size: 14 residues. This clone has a count of ten or more. Its antigen is undetermined. The CDR3 is cut off 3 residues early in the read; its end comes from the germline J gene. The method was immunoSEQ multiplex PCR; TCRdb's version includes in-frame clones alone and lacks a portion of them. The sample offers 16,000 or so clones and no singletons, the top ten holding 14%.

The sample comprised peripheral blood mononuclear cells. The chain combines TRBV20-1 with TRBJ2-1, with 7 bases lining up with TRBD1. The clonotype comes from a human donor with common variable immunodeficiency. Incomplete CDR3 DNA: TGCAGTGCCATGGGACAGATAACCTACAATGAG. Encoded protein: CSAMGQITYNE. The CDR3, in full, reads CSAMGQITYNEQFF.